This T cell receptor (beta chain) originates from a study of identical twins. This clonotype has a count of ten or more. From the 5' RACE reads, TCRdb called clonotypes with MiXCR, one entry per CDR3 protein. The sample has 300,000 or so distinct CDR3 sequences, roughly 8.6% seen once; the top ten hold 5.5% to 9%. The germline V and J ends were trimmed by 1 base and 9 bases, with 11 bases remaining between them. Germline V lookup: CDR1 SGHAT, CDR2 FQNNGV. This CDR3 region has 13 residues. This same sample was also taken into another study, of yellow fever vaccine responses in identical twins.

The sample consisted of CD8+ T cells sorted from blood. This sequence was found in a woman aged 18-30 years in good health. This chain links TRBV11-2 with TRBJ2-3; TRBD1 or TRBD2 may be the D gene (5 bases each). Here the CDR3 DNA reads TGTGCCAGCAGCTTAGTAGTGGGACCGACGCAGTATTTT. It specifies CASSLVVGPTQYF.